This TCR beta chain appears in the sequencing data of a study of breast tumors, draining lymph nodes, adjacent tissues. The lymph nodes were axillary draining lymph nodes from breast cancer patients. Of note for this clonotype: The antigen remains undetermined.

TCRdb re-derived calls from the multiplex PCR reads in MiXCR, one entry per CDR3 protein. The table lists about 130,000 distinct CDR3 sequences, less than 25% of them singletons. Germline V CDR1 and CDR2: LGHDT, YNNKEL (reference sequence). CDR3 size: 18 residues. V gave up 4 bases and J gave up 3 bases; unmatched junction bases: 16. Study-wide results and limits: Compared with lymph nodes, tumors were less diverse; compared with nontumor tissue, more. Luminal-like breast cancer showed significantly greater tumor-nontumor repertoire similarity than basal-like breast cancer did.

The chain is built from TRBV3-1 and TRBJ2-5, with 8 nucleotides matching TRBD2. Input material: axillary lymph node tissue. The TCR sequence derives from a female donor with breast cancer. Some clones in this sample may be carry-over from other donors' samples. The CDR3 DNA reads TGTGCCAGCAGCCCCGGAGTTGGGACTAGACCCTTAAAAGAGACCCAGTACTTC. It is translated as CASSPGVGTRPLKETQYF.